This TCR beta chain was retrieved from a study of blood T cells in healthy people across ages. Per the germline V gene, CDR1 is LGHDT and CDR2 is YNNKEL (reference sequence). The V gene lost 1 base and the J gene lost 0 bases, with 19 bases spanning the gap. The CDR3 extends over 19 amino acids. Together with a sample-barcoded 5' primer, a J-beta primer mix was included in a second PCR lasting about 6 to 11 cycles. TCRdb re-derived calls from the 5' RACE reads in MiXCR, one entry per CDR3 protein. The sample has around 1,000,000 distinct CDR3 sequences, almost 25% seen once; the top ten hold about 0.8%. This sample was shared with a second study, whose subject was T cells of mothers and their children.

The source of this sequence is a girl aged 2-10 years in good health. The rearrangement joins TRBV3-1 to TRBJ1-3; TRBD1 is a possible D gene (5 bases). The specimen was blood. The CDR3 sequence is CASSQGGIKDGLSGNTIYF. The CDR3 coding sequence is TGTGCCAGCAGCCAAGGGGGGATAAAGGACGGCCTCTCTGGAAACACCATATATTTT.